Given below is one T cell receptor beta chain in context. This record comes from a study of blood T cell repertoires in COVID-19. CDR3 length: 13 residues. The V end was cut by 1 base, the J end by 3 bases, with 6 bases between. CDR1 and CDR2 (germline): SEHNR, FQNEAQ (reference sequence). The protocol was immunoSEQ multiplex PCR, while the TCRdb copy is restricted to in-frame clones and leaves out a portion. Seen here are approximately 120,000 clones, more than 70% observed once, and the top ten hold 1% to 1.5%. Sequenced input: peripheral blood. The sequence came from a woman older than 75 with acute or convalescent COVID-19. The chain couples TRBV7-9 to TRBJ1-1; D is ambiguous. Here the CDR3 reads CASSLEQYTEAFF. The CDR3 DNA follows: TGTGCCAGCAGCTTAGAACAGTACACTGAAGCTTTCTTT.